These 5 T cell receptor beta chains originate from one sample sequenced in a study of long-term antiretroviral therapy in people with HIV. The authors ran the immunoSEQ assay, v3.0, at survey level. This table comes from immunoSEQ multiplex PCR, and its TCRdb copy is limited to in-frame clones, with some not included. This table has 25,000 to 30,000 clones, approximately 91% appearing once. The sequences come from unsorted PBMCs, collected 3.1 years after starting antiretroviral therapy. These receptors were obtained from a man aged 18 to 30 with HIV.

V gene TRBV5-5 combines with J gene TRBJ2-3; no firm D call. The CDR3 sequence is 13 residues long. V lost 5 bases and J lost 8, with 15 bases in between. Germline-derived CDR1 and CDR2 are SGHKS and YYEKEE (reference sequence). The CDR3 coding sequence is TGTGCCAGCAGAAGGGCAGCGACGGGTACGCAGTATTTT. Translating gives CASRRAATGTQYF.

The CDR3 DNA is TGTGCCAGCGGCAAGGGACTAGACAGGAATGAGCAGTTCTTC. Encoded protein: CASGKGLDRNEQFF. The V call is TRBV6-6, the J call TRBJ2-1; 8 bases fit TRBD2. There are 14 residues in the CDR3. Losses at the gene ends were 8 bases for V and 7 bases for J; bases not matched to a gene: 10. Germline lookup yields CDR1 MNHNY and CDR2 SVGAGI (reference sequence).

This clone is deemed medium-sized. The V call is TRBV9, the J call TRBJ2-5; D gene unclear. Germline assignment: CDR1 SGDLS and CDR2 YYNGEE. The CDR3 has 10 amino acids. V dropped 3 bases and J dropped 8 bases, with 5 bases sitting between them. CDR3 amino acids: CASSGETQYF. In nucleotides, the CDR3 is TGTGCCAGCAGCGGGGAAACCCAGTACTTC.

The CDR3 DNA reads TGTGCCAGCAGCCAAGAAGCGGCTCAAGCTTTCTTT. It translates to CASSQEAAQAFF. This chain connects TRBV4-2 to TRBJ1-1; the D is unclear. Germline CDR1 is LGHNA and CDR2 is YNFKEQ. The CDR3 runs to 12 residues. V was trimmed by 0 bases and J by 9 bases, leaving 8 bases between them.

The sample holds a few counts of this clone. One junction end does not reproduce the germline sequence, and a read error may be involved. The chain uses TRBV19 and TRBJ1-2, with D maybe TRBD1 (5 bases). Germline V lookup: CDR1 LNHDA, CDR2 SQIVND (reference sequence). CDR3 length equals 15 residues. The CDR3 DNA reads as TGTGCCAGTAGTGTAGACAATCAGGGCTCCTATGGCTACACCTTC. Translating it yields CASSVDNQGSYGYTF.